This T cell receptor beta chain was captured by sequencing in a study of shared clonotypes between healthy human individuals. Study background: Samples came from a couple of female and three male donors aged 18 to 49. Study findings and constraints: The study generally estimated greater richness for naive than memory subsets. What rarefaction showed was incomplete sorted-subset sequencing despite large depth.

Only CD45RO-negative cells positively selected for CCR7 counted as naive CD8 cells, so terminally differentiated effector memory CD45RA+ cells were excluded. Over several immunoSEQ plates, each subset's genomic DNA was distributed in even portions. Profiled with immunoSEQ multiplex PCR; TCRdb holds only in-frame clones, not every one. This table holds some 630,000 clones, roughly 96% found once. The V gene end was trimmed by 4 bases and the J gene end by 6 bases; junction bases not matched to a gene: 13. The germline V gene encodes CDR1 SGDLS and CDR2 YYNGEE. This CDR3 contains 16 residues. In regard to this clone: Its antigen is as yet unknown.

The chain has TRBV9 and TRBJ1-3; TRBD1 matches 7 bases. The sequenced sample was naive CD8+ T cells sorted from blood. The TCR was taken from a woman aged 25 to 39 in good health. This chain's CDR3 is CASSRSNRGGLNTIYF. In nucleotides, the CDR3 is TGTGCCAGCAGCCGATCAAACAGGGGCGGCTTAAACACCATATATTTT.